This TCR beta chain was retrieved from a study of blood T cell repertoires in COVID-19. In the study overall: The samples span acute and convalescent COVID-19 from the United States, Italy and Spain. Sample material is recorded as cDNA or gDNA derived from T cells, B-cell-depleted T cells, or PBMCs.

In the authors' workflow: It was from reference gene primer amplification that nucleated cell counts were estimated. TCRdb keeps only in-frame clones here, not all; method: immunoSEQ multiplex PCR. V, J and clone size are taken as reported in that table, and D and trimming were inferred from the DNA itself. Among 150,000 to 200,000 clones listed, 65% to 90% were seen once. The source of this sequence is a man in his 60s with acute or convalescent COVID-19. The sequenced sample was peripheral blood.

CDR3: CSVGRGRDYEQYF. Written as DNA, the CDR3 is TGCAGCGTCGGAAGGGGAAGAGACTACGAGCAGTACTTC. The chain carries TRBV29-1 and TRBJ2-7; possibly TRBD1 for D (5 bases). CDR3 size: 13 residues. Germline CDR1 reads SQVTM; CDR2 reads ANQGSEA. The germline V and J ends were trimmed by 6 bases and 3 bases, with 15 bases remaining between them.